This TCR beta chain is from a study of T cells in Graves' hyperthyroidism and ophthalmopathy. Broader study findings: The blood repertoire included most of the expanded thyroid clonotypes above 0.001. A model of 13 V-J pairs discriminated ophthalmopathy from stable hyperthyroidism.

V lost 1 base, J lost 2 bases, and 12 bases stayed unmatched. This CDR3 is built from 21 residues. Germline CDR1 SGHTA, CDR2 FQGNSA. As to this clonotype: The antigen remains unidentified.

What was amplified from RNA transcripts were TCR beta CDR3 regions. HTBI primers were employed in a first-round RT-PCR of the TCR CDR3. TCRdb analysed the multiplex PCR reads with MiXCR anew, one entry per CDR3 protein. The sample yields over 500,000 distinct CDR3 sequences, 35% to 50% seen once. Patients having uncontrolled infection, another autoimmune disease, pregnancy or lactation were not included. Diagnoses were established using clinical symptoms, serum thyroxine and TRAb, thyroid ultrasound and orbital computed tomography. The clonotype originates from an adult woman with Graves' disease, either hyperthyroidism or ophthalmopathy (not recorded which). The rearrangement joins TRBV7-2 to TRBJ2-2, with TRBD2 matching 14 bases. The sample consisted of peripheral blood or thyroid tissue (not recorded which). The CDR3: CASSLGPGLAGGAFNTGELFF. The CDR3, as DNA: TGTGCCAGCAGCTTAGGTCCAGGACTAGCGGGAGGCGCCTTTAACACCGGGGAGCTGTTTTTT.